This T cell receptor (beta chain) comes out of a study of blood T cell repertoires in COVID-19. Overall study context: From T cells, B-cell-depleted T cells, or PBMCs came the material, which was cDNA or gDNA.

The length of the CDR3 is 14 residues. Trimming removed 2 bases from V and 2 bases from J, with 10 bases in between. From germline, CDR1 is LGHDT and CDR2 YNNKEL (reference sequence). This clone is a singleton in its sample. This table comes from immunoSEQ multiplex PCR, and its TCRdb copy is limited to in-frame clones, with some not included. The sample lists about 94,000 clones, roughly 80% occurring once. The sample was peripheral blood. The clonotype originates from a human donor in a cohort sampled during active COVID-19. The V and J genes are TRBV3-1 (or the pseudogene TRBV3-2) and TRBJ2-7, with D maybe TRBD1 (6 bases). CDR3 amino acids: CASSQQGRAYEQYF. The CDR3 DNA reads as TGTGCCAGCAGCCAACAGGGGCGCGCCTACGAGCAGTACTTC.